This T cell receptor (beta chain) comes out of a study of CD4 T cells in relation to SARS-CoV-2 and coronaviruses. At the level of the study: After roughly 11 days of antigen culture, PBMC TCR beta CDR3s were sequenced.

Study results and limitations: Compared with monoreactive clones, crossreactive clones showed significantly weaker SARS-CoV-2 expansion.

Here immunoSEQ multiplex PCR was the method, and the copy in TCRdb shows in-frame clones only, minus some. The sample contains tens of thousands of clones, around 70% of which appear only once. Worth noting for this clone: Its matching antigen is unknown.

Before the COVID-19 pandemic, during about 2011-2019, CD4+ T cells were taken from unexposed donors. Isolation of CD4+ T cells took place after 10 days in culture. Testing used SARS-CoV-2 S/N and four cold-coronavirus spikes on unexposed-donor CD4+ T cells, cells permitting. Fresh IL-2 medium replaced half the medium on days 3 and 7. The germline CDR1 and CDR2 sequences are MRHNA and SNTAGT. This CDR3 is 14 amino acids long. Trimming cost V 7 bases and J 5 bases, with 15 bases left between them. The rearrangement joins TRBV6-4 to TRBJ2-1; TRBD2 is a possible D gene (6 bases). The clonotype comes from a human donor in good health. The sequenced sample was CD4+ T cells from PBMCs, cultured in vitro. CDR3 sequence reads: CASKLSGDNNEQFF. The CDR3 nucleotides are TGTGCCAGCAAATTGTCGGGAGACAACAATGAGCAGTTCTTC.